This entry lists 5 T cell receptor beta chains sequenced from one sample in a study of cytomegalovirus exposure and HLA in healthy donors. 13 Jbeta primers and 60 Vbeta primers were used for the PCR. Produced via immunoSEQ multiplex PCR; TCRdb's table is partial and in-frame only. Among 75,000 to 100,000 clones listed, approximately 74% were seen once. The specimen was PBMCs. All receptors come from an older woman in good health and CMV-seropositive.

This clone was found a few times. The rearrangement uses TRBV30 and TRBJ2-5; TRBD2 might be the D (6 bases). V dropped 0 bases and J dropped 1 base, with 9 bases sitting between them. Germline V gene lookup returns CDR1 GTSNPN and CDR2 SVGIG (reference sequence). The CDR3 extends over 14 amino acids. In DNA, the CDR3 is TGTGCCTGGAGTGTATCTAGCGCCCAAGAGACCCAGTACTTC. Its translation is CAWSVSSAQETQYF.

This clone was observed once. The chain carries TRBV6-5 and TRBJ1-5, with D perhaps TRBD1 (5 bases). From germline, CDR1 is MNHEY and CDR2 SVGAGI. V was cut by 5 bases and J by 4 bases, with 12 bases left in between. The CDR3 consists of 14 residues. CDR3 sequence: CASSKGLRNQPQHF. In DNA, the CDR3 is TGTGCCAGCAGTAAGGGGCTCAGGAATCAGCCCCAGCATTTT.

By sample fraction, this clone is medium-sized (0.01 to 0.1%). The chain links TRBV25-1 to TRBJ1-6; D gene uncertain. The CDR3 sequence is 13 residues long. Trimming took off 6 bases at V and 7 bases at J, with 10 bases between the two ends. CDR1 is MGHDK, CDR2 SYGVNS, per germline. DNA for the CDR3: TGTGCCAGCAGCCCCTCGGGGAATTCACCCCTCCACTTT. Its translation is CASSPSGNSPLHF.

This clone has only one observation. This sequence joins TRBV6-5 and TRBJ2-5, with D hard to call. There are 14 residues in the CDR3. Between the trimmed V and J ends, which lost 0 bases and 6 bases, there was a span of 11 bases. CDR1 and CDR2 from the germline V gene are MNHEY and SVGAGI. CDR3 bases: TGTGCCAGCAGTTACTCGTTAGCTGCGCAGACCCAGTACTTC. Its protein product is CASSYSLAAQTQYF.

This rearrangement joins TRBV7-8 to TRBJ1-1, with 7 bases identical to TRBD1. The CDR3 sequence is 18 residues long. The trim removed 1 base at V and 4 bases at J, leaving 15 bases unmatched. The germline V gene has CDR1 SGHVS and CDR2 FQNEAQ. This CDR3 reads CASSLDGGTATYFTEAFF. CDR3 coding DNA: TGTGCCAGCAGCTTAGATGGGGGGACAGCGACTTATTTCACTGAAGCTTTCTTT.